Each of the 4 T cell receptor beta chains below was sequenced from the same sample in a study of cytomegalovirus exposure and HLA in healthy donors. Researchers ran the PCR with 60 Vbeta and 13 Jbeta primers. Method: immunoSEQ multiplex PCR; TCRdb's copy keeps in-frame clones and lacks some. The sample holds 150,000 to 200,000 clones; about three quarters are singletons and the top ten take 4.5% to 6%. Sequencing used PBMCs. These receptors originate from a man aged 40-49 years in good health and CMV-seronegative.

V gene TRBV19 combines with J gene TRBJ2-1, with 12 nucleotides matching TRBD2. CDR3 length: 15 residues. Germline lookup yields CDR1 LNHDA and CDR2 SQIVND (reference sequence). After removal of 5 bases from V and 8 bases from J, the junction contained 7 bases not matched to a gene. The CDR3 DNA sequence: TGTGCCAGTAGTGCTAGCGGGAGGGCCAGGGATGAGCAGTTCTTC. Residues: CASSASGRARDEQFF.

The CDR3: CAISGTGGEQYF. Here the CDR3 DNA reads TGTGCCATCAGTGGGACAGGGGGCGAGCAGTACTTC. This chain uses TRBV10-3 with TRBJ2-7; 10 nucleotides line up with TRBD1. This CDR3 region has 12 residues. The V segment lost 4 bases and the J segment 6 bases; nucleotides outside the gene matches: 0. Germline V CDR1 and CDR2: ENHRY, SYGVKD.

This chain joins TRBV5-6 and TRBJ2-1; 14 bases map to TRBD2. Germline V gives CDR1 SGHDT, CDR2 YYEEEE. Trimming took 2 bases from V and 2 from J; bases not matched to a gene: 3. The CDR3 loop spans 17 amino acids. The CDR3 sequence is CASSLRLAGGAYNEQFF. In DNA, the CDR3 is TGTGCCAGCAGCTTAAGACTAGCGGGGGGGGCCTACAATGAGCAGTTCTTC.

The genes are TRBV20-1 and TRBJ1-1, with 7 bases fitting TRBD1. CDR3 length: 11 amino acids. Trimming at V came to 5 bases and at J to 5 bases, leaving 2 bases not matched to a gene. CDR1 and CDR2 (germline): DFQATT, SNEGSKA (reference sequence). CDR3: CSAEQGTEAFF. The DNA of the CDR3 is TGCAGTGCTGAACAGGGGACTGAAGCTTTCTTT.